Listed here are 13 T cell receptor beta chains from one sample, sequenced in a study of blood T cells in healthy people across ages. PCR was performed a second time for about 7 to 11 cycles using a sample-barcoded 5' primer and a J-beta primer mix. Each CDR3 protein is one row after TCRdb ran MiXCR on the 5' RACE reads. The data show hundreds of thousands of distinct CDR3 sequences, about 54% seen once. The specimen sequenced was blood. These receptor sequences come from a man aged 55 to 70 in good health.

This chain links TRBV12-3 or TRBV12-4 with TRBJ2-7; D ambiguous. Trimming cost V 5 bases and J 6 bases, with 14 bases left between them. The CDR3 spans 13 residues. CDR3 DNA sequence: TGTGCCAGCAGTCCGCGCTCCGGGCCCGAGCAGTACTTC. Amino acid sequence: CASSPRSGPEQYF.

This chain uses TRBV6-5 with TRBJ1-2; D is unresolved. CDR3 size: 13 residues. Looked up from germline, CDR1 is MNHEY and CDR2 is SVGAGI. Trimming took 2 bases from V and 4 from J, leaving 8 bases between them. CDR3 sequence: CASSYAPTYGYTF. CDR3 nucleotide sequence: TGTGCCAGCAGTTACGCACCCACCTATGGCTACACCTTC.

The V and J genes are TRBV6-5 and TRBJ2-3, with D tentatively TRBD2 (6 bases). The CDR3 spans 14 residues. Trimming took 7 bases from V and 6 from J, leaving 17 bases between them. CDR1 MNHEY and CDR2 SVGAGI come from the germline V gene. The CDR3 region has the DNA TGTGCCAGCACCTACAGGCTAGCGACTGATACGCAGTATTTT. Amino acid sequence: CASTYRLATDTQYF.

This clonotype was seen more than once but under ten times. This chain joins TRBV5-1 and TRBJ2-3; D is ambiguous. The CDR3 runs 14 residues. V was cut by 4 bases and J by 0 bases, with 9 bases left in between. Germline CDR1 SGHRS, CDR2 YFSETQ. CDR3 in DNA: TGCGCCAGCAGCAAAAGTCAAAGCACAGATACGCAGTATTTT. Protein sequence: CASSKSQSTDTQYF. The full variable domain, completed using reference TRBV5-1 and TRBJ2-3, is KAGVTQTPRYLIKTRGQQVTLSCSPISGHRSVSWYQQTPGQGLQFLFEYFSETQRNKGNFPGRFSGRQFSNSRSEMNVSTLELGDSALYLCASSKSQSTDTQYFGPGTRLTVL.

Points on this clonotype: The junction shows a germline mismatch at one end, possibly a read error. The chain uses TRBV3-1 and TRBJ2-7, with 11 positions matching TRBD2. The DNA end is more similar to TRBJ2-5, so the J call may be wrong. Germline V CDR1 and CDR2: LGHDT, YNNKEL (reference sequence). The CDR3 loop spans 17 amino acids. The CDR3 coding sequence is TGTGCCAGCAGTCAAGAGACTAGCGGGGTGTCCTCGGCGACCCAGTACTTC. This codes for CASSQETSGVSSATQYF.

The CDR3 nucleotides read TGTGCTAGCTTAGAAGGCAATCAGCCCCAGCATTTT. This gives the protein CASLEGNQPQHF. The rearrangement uses TRBV12-5 and TRBJ1-5, with no clear D. CDR3 length equals 12 residues. The V gene lost 9 bases and the J gene lost 2 bases, with 8 bases spanning the gap. Germline assignment: CDR1 LGHNT and CDR2 FRNRAP. The full variable domain, completed using reference TRBV12-5 and TRBJ1-5, is DARVTQTPRHKVTEMGQEVTMRCQPILGHNTVFWYRQTMMQGLELLAYFRNRAPLDDSGMPKDRFSAEMPDATLATLKIQPSEPRDSAVYFCASLEGNQPQHFGDGTRLSIL.

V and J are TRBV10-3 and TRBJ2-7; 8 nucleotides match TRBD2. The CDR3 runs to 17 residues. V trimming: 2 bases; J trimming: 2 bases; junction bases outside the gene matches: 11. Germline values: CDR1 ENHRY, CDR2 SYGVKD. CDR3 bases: TGTGCCATCAGTGAGCCCCCGTCCAGCGGGGGACCCTACGAGCAGTACTTC. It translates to CAISEPPSSGGPYEQYF.

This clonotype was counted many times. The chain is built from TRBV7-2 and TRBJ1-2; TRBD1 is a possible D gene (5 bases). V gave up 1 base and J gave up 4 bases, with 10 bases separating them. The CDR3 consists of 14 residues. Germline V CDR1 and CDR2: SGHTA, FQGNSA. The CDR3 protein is CASSLVVGPYGYTF. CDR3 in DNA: TGTGCCAGCAGCTTAGTCGTGGGGCCCTATGGCTACACCTTC.

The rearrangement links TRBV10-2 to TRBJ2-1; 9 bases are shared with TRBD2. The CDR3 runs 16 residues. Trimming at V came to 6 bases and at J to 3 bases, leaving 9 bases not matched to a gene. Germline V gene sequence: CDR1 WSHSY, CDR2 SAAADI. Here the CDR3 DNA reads TGCGCCAGCAGCCCTCTAGCGGGGATAGACTACAATGAGCAGTTCTTC. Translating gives CASSPLAGIDYNEQFF.

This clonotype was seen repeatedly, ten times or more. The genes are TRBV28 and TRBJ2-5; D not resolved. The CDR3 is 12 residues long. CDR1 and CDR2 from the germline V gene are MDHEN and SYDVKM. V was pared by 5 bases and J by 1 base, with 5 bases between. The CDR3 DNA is TGTGCCAGCAGTGTACTCCAAGAGACCCAGTACTTC. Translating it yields CASSVLQETQYF. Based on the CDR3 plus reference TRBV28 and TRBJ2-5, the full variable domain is DVKVTQSSRYLVKRTGEKVFLECVQDMDHENMFWYRQDPGLGLRLIYFSYDVKMKEKGDIPEGYSVSREKKERFSLILESASTNQTSMYLCASSVLQETQYFGPGTRLLVL.

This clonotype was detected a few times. CDR3 protein: CASSFGQVGSPLHF. The CDR3 nucleotides read TGCGCCAGCAGCTTTGGGCAGGTGGGCTCACCCCTCCACTTT. This chain joins TRBV5-1 and TRBJ1-6; D unclear. CDR3 size: 14 residues. Germline loops: CDR1 SGHRS, CDR2 YFSETQ. Trimming shortened V by 2 bases and J by 10 bases, and 13 bases separated the two germline ends.

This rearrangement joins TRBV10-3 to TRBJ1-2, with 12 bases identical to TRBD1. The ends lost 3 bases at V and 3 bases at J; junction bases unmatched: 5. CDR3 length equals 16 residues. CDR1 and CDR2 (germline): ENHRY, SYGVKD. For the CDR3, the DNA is TGTGCCATCAGTGACCCGGGACAGGGGGCTGACTATGGCTACACCTTC. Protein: CAISDPGQGADYGYTF.

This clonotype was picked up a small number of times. The CDR3 protein is CATSDPTVPGGNEQFF. The CDR3 bases are TGTGCCACCAGTGACCCGACAGTTCCCGGCGGCAATGAGCAGTTCTTC. The chain is built from TRBV24-1 and TRBJ2-1; the D gene is possibly TRBD1 (5 bases). Trimming cost V 4 bases and J 6 bases, with 18 bases left between them. Looked up from germline, CDR1 is KGHDR and CDR2 is SFDVKD. The CDR3 has 16 residues.